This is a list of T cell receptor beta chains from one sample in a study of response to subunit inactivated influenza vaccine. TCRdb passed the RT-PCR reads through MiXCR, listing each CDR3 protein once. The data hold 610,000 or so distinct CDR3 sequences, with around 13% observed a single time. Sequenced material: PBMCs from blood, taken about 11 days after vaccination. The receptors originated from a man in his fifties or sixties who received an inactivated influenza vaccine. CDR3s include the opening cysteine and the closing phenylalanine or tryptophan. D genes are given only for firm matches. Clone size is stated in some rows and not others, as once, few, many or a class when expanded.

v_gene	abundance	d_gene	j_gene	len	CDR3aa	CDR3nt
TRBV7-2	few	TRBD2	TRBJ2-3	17	CASSANFVAGGSDTQYF	TGTGCCAGCAGCGCCAACTTTGTAGCGGGGGGGTCAGATACGCAGTATTTT
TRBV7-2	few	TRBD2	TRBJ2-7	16	CASSLEVRRGTYEQYF	TGTGCCAGCAGCTTAGAGGTCCGGCGGGGGACCTACGAGCAGTACTTC
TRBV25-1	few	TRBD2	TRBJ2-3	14	CATTGTSGFGTQYF	TGTGCCACCACCGGGACTAGCGGGTTTGGTACGCAGTATTTT
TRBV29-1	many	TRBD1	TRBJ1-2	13	CSVGPGQAGGYTF	TGCAGCGTTGGTCCGGGACAGGCGGGTGGCTACACCTTC
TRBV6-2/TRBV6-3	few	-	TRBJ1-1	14	CASRVTPRDTEAFF	TGTGCCAGCAGAGTGACCCCCAGGGACACTGAAGCTTTCTTT
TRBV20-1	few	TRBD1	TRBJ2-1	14	CSASDRGAYNEQFF	TGCAGTGCTTCCGACAGGGGGGCCTACAATGAGCAGTTCTTC
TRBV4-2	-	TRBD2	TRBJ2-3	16	CASSQRSGGDTDTQYF	TGTGCCAGCAGCCAAAGAAGCGGGGGTGACACAGATACGCAGTATTTT
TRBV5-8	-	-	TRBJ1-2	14	CASSLAKGFYGYTF	TGTGCCAGCAGCTTGGCCAAAGGGTTCTATGGCTACACCTTC
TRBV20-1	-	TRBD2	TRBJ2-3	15	CSARDLGLVPDTQYF	TGCAGTGCTAGGGATCTCGGACTAGTCCCAGATACGCAGTATTTT
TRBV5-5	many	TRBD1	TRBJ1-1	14	CASSKGTGGTEAFF	TGTGCCAGCAGCAAAGGGACAGGGGGGACTGAAGCTTTCTTT
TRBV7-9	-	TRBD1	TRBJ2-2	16	CASSLGQGGKTGELFF	TGTGCCAGCAGCTTGGGACAGGGCGGAAAAACCGGGGAGCTGTTTTTT
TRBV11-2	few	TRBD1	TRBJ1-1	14	CASSPGQGPTEAFF	TGTGCCAGCAGCCCAGGACAGGGGCCCACTGAAGCTTTCTTT
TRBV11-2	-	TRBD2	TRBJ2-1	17	CASSPGTSGARGNEQFF	TGTGCCAGCAGCCCCGGGACTAGCGGGGCAAGGGGCAATGAGCAGTTCTTC
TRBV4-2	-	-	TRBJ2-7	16	CASSQDTGRNTYEQYF	TGTGCCAGCAGCCAAGATACAGGACGAAATACCTACGAGCAGTACTTC
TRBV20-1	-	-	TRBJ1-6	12	CSARNDASPLHF	TGCAGTGCTAGAAACGATGCTTCACCCCTCCACTTT
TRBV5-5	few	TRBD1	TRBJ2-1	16	CASSLEDRGNYNEQFF	TGTGCCAGCAGCTTGGAGGACAGGGGGAACTACAATGAGCAGTTCTTC
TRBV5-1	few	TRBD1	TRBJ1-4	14	CASSTGQLNEKLFF	TGCGCCAGCAGCACGGGACAGCTTAATGAAAAACTGTTTTTT
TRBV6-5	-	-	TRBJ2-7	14	CASSYSKDSYEQYF	TGTGCCAGCAGTTACTCTAAGGATTCCTACGAGCAGTACTTC
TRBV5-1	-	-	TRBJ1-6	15	CASTQSTGSVSPLHF	TGCGCCAGCACCCAGAGCACAGGATCGGTTTCACCCCTCCACTTT
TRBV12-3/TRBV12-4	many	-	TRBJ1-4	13	CASSLGSNEKLFF	TGTGCCAGCAGTTTAGGGTCTAATGAAAAACTGTTTTTT
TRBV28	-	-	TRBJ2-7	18	CASSLGLTRDTYSYEQYF	TGTGCCAGCAGTTTAGGTCTGACCCGGGACACCTACTCCTACGAGCAGTACTTC
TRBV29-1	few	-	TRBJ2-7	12	CSVEDLGDKQYF	TGCAGCGTTGAAGATCTGGGGGACAAGCAGTACTTC
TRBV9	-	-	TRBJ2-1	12	CASSVEGEEQFF	TGTGCCAGCAGCGTAGAAGGCGAAGAGCAGTTCTTC
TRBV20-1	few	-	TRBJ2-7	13	CSARSVSPYEQYF	TGCAGTGCTAGAAGCGTTTCGCCCTACGAGCAGTACTTC
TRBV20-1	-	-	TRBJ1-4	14	CSAPDGATSGKLFF	TGCAGTGCTCCCGACGGGGCAACTAGCGGAAAACTGTTTTTT
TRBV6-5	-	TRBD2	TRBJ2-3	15	CASSNGAGGADTQYF	TGTGCCAGCAGTAACGGGGCGGGAGGGGCAGATACGCAGTATTTT
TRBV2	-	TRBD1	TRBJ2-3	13	CASGRQGEHTQYF	TGTGCCAGCGGACGACAGGGAGAACATACGCAGTATTTT
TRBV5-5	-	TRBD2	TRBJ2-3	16	CASSSEAGGPGDTQYF	TGTGCCAGCAGCTCGGAAGCGGGGGGACCCGGGGATACGCAGTATTTT
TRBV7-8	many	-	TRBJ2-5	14	CASSLDPGQETQYF	TGTGCCAGCAGCTTAGACCCAGGGCAAGAGACCCAGTACTTC
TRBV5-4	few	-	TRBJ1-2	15	CASSLVGQGDYGYTF	TGTGCCAGCAGCTTGGTCGGGCAGGGAGACTATGGCTACACCTTC
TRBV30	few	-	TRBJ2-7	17	CAWNPGALNFLRSEQYF	TGTGCCTGGAATCCGGGGGCCTTAAACTTCCTACGTAGCGAGCAGTACTTC
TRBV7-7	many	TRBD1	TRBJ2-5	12	CASGQDRATQYF	TGTGCTAGCGGCCAGGACAGGGCGACCCAGTACTTC
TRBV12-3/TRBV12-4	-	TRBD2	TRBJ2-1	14	CASSRTAREYEQFF	TGTGCCAGCAGCCGAACTGCGCGGGAGTACGAGCAGTTCTTC
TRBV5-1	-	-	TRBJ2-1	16	CASSLAVRTSYNEQFF	TGCGCCAGCAGCTTGGCCGTCAGGACTTCCTACAATGAGCAGTTCTTC
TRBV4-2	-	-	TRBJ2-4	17	CASSQDYSGAGTDIQYF	TGTGCCAGCAGCCAAGATTACTCGGGGGCCGGGACGGACATTCAGTACTTC
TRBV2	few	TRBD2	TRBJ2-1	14	CASSELAGANEQFF	TGTGCCAGCAGTGAATTAGCGGGGGCCAATGAGCAGTTCTTC
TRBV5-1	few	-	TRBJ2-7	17	CASSLRSGRPQTYEQYF	TGCGCCAGCAGCTTGCGATCTGGGCGGCCTCAAACCTACGAGCAGTACTTC
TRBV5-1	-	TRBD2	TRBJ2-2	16	CASSLPTSGNTGELFF	TGCGCCAGCAGCTTGCCGACTAGCGGGAACACCGGGGAGCTGTTTTTT
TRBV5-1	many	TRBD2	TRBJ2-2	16	CASSRSGAKNTGELFF	TGCGCCAGCAGCAGAAGCGGGGCGAAGAACACCGGGGAGCTGTTTTTT
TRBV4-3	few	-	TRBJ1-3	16	CASSQDGNLSGNTIYF	TGCGCCAGCAGCCAAGACGGCAACCTCTCTGGAAACACCATATATTTT